What follows are 16 T cell receptor beta chains derived from one specimen sequenced in a study of blood T cell repertoires in COVID-19. Sequencing was performed with immunoSEQ multiplex PCR; in TCRdb, only in-frame clones are kept and a portion is missing. The sample holds fewer than 65,000 clones, 87% seen once. The sequenced sample was peripheral blood. These receptors came from a human donor with acute or convalescent COVID-19. The donor label of this sample is uncertain.

This clone has only a few counts. The chain combines TRBV28 with TRBJ2-7; 7 positions match TRBD2. The CDR3 is made up of 14 amino acids. Germline-derived CDR1 and CDR2 are MDHEN and SYDVKM. V lost 7 bases and J lost 3; bases outside the gene matches: 9. The CDR3, as DNA: TGTGCCAGCAAAGCAGCGGGGCTACTCTACGAGCAGTACTTC. This translates into CASKAAGLLYEQYF.

The V call is TRBV27, the J call TRBJ2-7, with TRBD1 identical over 10 bases. The CDR3 totals 14 residues. The germline gives CDR1 MNHEY, CDR2 SMNVEV (reference sequence). Trimming removed 2 bases from V and 4 bases from J; junction bases left unmatched: 2. CDR3 coding DNA: TGTGCCAGCAGTTTAGGACAGGGGGGTTACGAGCAGTACTTC. This sequence encodes CASSLGQGGYEQYF.

The chain is built from TRBV10-3 and TRBJ1-1, with D uncertain. The CDR3 totals 13 residues. Germline V lookup: CDR1 ENHRY, CDR2 SYGVKD. V gave up 7 bases and J gave up 1 base, with 10 bases separating them. The CDR3 DNA sequence: TGTGCCATCATGTGGGCCGAGAACACTGAAGCTTTCTTT. It translates to CAIMWAENTEAFF.

This sequence joins TRBV3-1 (or the pseudogene TRBV3-2) and TRBJ2-7, with D possibly TRBD1 on 5 matching bases. The CDR3 runs 13 residues. The V gene's germline CDR1 is LGHDT and CDR2 YNNKEL (reference sequence). Trimming took off 2 bases at V and 5 bases at J, with 10 bases between the two ends. The CDR3: CASSQIRGDEQYF. The CDR3 nucleotides read TGTGCCAGCAGCCAAATAAGGGGTGACGAGCAGTACTTC.

The chain is built from TRBV5-6 and TRBJ2-2; D uncertain. V dropped 1 base and J dropped 0 bases, with 13 bases sitting between them. CDR1 and CDR2 from the germline V gene are SGHDT and YYEEEE. This CDR3 comprises 17 residues. CDR3 DNA: TGTGCCAGCAGCTTGTCGCTGACGCTAGCGAACACCGGGGAGCTGTTTTTT. As protein: CASSLSLTLANTGELFF. Full variable domain (missing parts from reference TRBV5-6 and TRBJ2-2): DAGVTQSPTHLIKTRGQQVTLRCSPKSGHDTVSWYQQALGQGPQFIFQYYEEEERQRGNFPDRFSGHQFPNYSSELNVNALLLGDSALYLCASSLSLTLANTGELFFGEGSRLTVL.

The V gene is TRBV5-1, the J gene TRBJ2-2; D remains ambiguous. Between the trimmed V and J ends, which lost 5 bases and 0 bases, there was a span of 8 bases. Per the germline V gene, CDR1 is SGHRS and CDR2 is YFSETQ. The CDR3 is made up of 14 amino acids. DNA of the CDR3: TGCGCCAGCAGTGTCCCGGCGAACACCGGGGAGCTGTTTTTT. Translating it yields CASSVPANTGELFF.

The CDR3 is CAAAAGNQPQHF. The CDR3 DNA follows: TGTGCCGCCGCGGCAGGGAATCAGCCCCAGCATTTT. The chain is built from TRBV21-1 and TRBJ1-5; no DNA check was done on the table's D call, TRBD1. TRBV21-1 is given as a pseudogene. This CDR3 has 12 residues.

This chain uses TRBV29-1 with TRBJ2-4, with a tentative D call TRBD2 (5 bases). V lost 5 bases to trimming and J lost 3 bases, with 14 bases between them. Per the germline V gene, CDR1 is SQVTM and CDR2 is ANQGSEA. The CDR3 extends over 14 amino acids. CDR3 sequence (DNA): TGCAGCGTTTCGGATGCGGGTGGCAAAAACATTCAGTACTTC. Translating gives CSVSDAGGKNIQYF.

The rearrangement joins TRBV27 to TRBJ2-1, with 7 bases matching TRBD2. V dropped 5 bases and J dropped 8; count of bases not matched to a gene: 6. From germline, CDR1 is MNHEY and CDR2 SMNVEV (reference sequence). The CDR3 consists of 13 residues. CDR3 coding DNA: TGTGCCAGCAGTGCAACTAGCGAGGATGAGCAGTTCTTC. It is translated as CASSATSEDEQFF.

The chain carries TRBV7-9 and TRBJ2-2; a possible D gene is TRBD2 (5 bases). The CDR3 contains 14 residues. V gave up 1 base and J gave up 7 bases, with 10 bases separating them. Germline V gene data show CDR1 as SEHNR and CDR2 as FQNEAQ (reference sequence). The CDR3 DNA reads TGTGCCAGCAGCTTAGAGGGAGTTCACGGGGAGCTGTTTTTT. It is translated as CASSLEGVHGELFF.

V and J are TRBV28 and TRBJ2-3, with TRBD1 matching over 9 bases. This CDR3 is 15 amino acids long. V dropped 5 bases and J dropped 5; count of bases not matched to a gene: 8. CDR1 is MDHEN, CDR2 SYDVKM, per germline. The CDR3, as DNA: TGTGCCAGCAGTCGGGACAGGGCTTGGGTAGATACGCAGTATTTT. Its translation is CASSRDRAWVDTQYF.

This chain links TRBV20-1 with TRBJ2-7, with D perhaps matching TRBD1 (5 bases). The CDR3 is 11 residues long. Trimming pared 1 base from V and 6 bases from J, leaving 7 bases between. Germline V gives CDR1 DFQATT, CDR2 SNEGSKA (reference sequence). This CDR3 reads CSARVRGEQYF. The CDR3, as DNA: TGCAGTGCTAGAGTAAGGGGCGAGCAGTACTTC.

The chain links TRBV7-3 to TRBJ2-5, with 7 bases matching TRBD2. V dropped 2 bases and J dropped 4; count of bases not matched to a gene: 1. There are 13 residues in the CDR3. CDR1 is SGHTA, CDR2 FQGTGA, per germline. The chain's CDR3 is CASSLGGGETQYF. The CDR3 bases are TGTGCCAGCAGCTTAGGCGGGGGAGAGACCCAGTACTTC.

J is TRBJ2-3 and V is TRBV7-2; tentatively, D is TRBD2 (7 bases). The CDR3 contains 14 residues. V lost 1 base and J 8 bases, leaving 13 bases between the germline ends. Looked up from germline, CDR1 is SGHTA and CDR2 is FQGNSA. Here the CDR3 reads CASSLGGGAFTQYF. CDR3 nucleotide sequence: TGTGCCAGCAGCTTAGGTGGGGGGGCCTTTACGCAGTATTTT.

The chain has TRBV5-1 and TRBJ2-2, with D unclear. The CDR3 is 13 residues long. Germline V lookup: CDR1 SGHRS, CDR2 YFSETQ. Trimming took off 0 bases at V and 7 bases at J, with 7 bases between the two ends. The chain's CDR3 is CASSLVSVGELFF. CDR3 DNA sequence: TGCGCCAGCAGCTTGGTCTCCGTCGGGGAGCTGTTTTTT.

This chain connects TRBV5-1 to TRBJ2-2; D unclear. Germline-derived CDR1 and CDR2 are SGHRS and YFSETQ. Trimming took 0 bases from V and 2 from J, leaving 8 bases between them. The length of the CDR3 is 15 residues. CDR3 sequence reads: CASSLEQRNTGELFF. CDR3 coding DNA: TGCGCCAGCAGCTTGGAACAGAGAAACACCGGGGAGCTGTTTTTT.